Here is one T cell receptor (beta chain) with its context. V lost 4 bases and J 2 bases, leaving 14 bases between the germline ends. This CDR3 has 15 residues. Germline V gives CDR1 ENHRY, CDR2 SYGVKD. This record comes from a study of blood T cell repertoires in COVID-19. Method: immunoSEQ multiplex PCR; TCRdb's copy keeps in-frame clones and lacks some. The sample shows about 180,000 clones, about nine tenths of them seen only once. The sequenced sample consisted of peripheral blood. The genes are TRBV10-3 and TRBJ1-1, with D possibly being TRBD1 (5 bases). The sequence was collected from a woman aged 50 to 60 with acute or convalescent COVID-19. The CDR3 DNA follows: TGTGCCATCAGTGCAGACACAGGCACTAACACTGAAGCTTTCTTT. It codes for CAISADTGTNTEAFF.